One sample yielded the 20 T cell receptor beta chains listed below, sequenced in a study of OX40 agonist ivuxolimab in advanced cancers. TCRdb's copy holds only in-frame clones and misses some; the assay was immunoSEQ multiplex PCR. The table lists roughly 100,000 clones, around nine tenths of them singletons. Source: CD4+ or CD8+ T cells sorted from blood, taken in a trial of the OX40 agonist ivuxolimab. All receptors derive from an adult with an advanced solid tumor such as melanoma, head and neck, liver or kidney cancer.

The chain links TRBV11-2 to TRBJ2-3, with D perhaps TRBD1 or TRBD2 (5 bases each). This CDR3 has 18 residues. Germline V CDR1 and CDR2: SGHAT, FQNNGV. V lost 5 bases to trimming and J lost 2 bases, with 23 bases between them. The DNA of the CDR3 is TGTGCCAGCAGCCTCGAGTCGGGGACGCATTATTCCACAGATACGCAGTATTTT. Its protein product is CASSLESGTHYSTDTQYF.

The chain has TRBV5-1 and TRBJ1-3; no definite D call. The CDR3 spans 16 residues. Germline V gene data show CDR1 as SGHRS and CDR2 as YFSETQ. Trimming pared 4 bases from V and 0 bases from J, leaving 14 bases between. CDR3 DNA: TGCGCCAGCAGCCCGGACGGCCCCCTCTCTGGAAACACCATATATTTT. Translated, it gives CASSPDGPLSGNTIYF.

This clone turned up a few times. This sequence joins TRBV5-6 and TRBJ1-4; weak D call: TRBD1 (6 bases). This CDR3 has 15 residues. Trimming took 4 bases from V and 8 from J, leaving 18 bases between them. Germline V lookup: CDR1 SGHDT, CDR2 YYEEEE. The CDR3 loop is CASSALQGRKEKLFF. The CDR3 region has the DNA TGTGCCAGCAGCGCCCTACAGGGAAGGAAAGAAAAACTGTTTTTT.

The chain has TRBV4-3 and TRBJ1-2; 10 nucleotides line up with TRBD1. Germline V gene lookup returns CDR1 LGHNA and CDR2 YSLEER. V was pared by 6 bases and J by 8 bases, with 6 bases of the junction left unmatched. The CDR3 has 13 residues. Here the CDR3 reads CASRPGTGEGYTF. CDR3 sequence (DNA): TGCGCCAGCAGACCCGGGACAGGGGAGGGCTACACCTTC.

This rearrangement joins TRBV7-2 to TRBJ2-1; possibly TRBD2 for D (5 bases). With 5 bases removed from V and 4 bases from J, the gap between germline ends came to 12 bases. Looked up from germline, CDR1 is SGHTA and CDR2 is FQGNSA. The CDR3 contains 14 residues. The CDR3 region has the DNA TGTGCCAGCAGCCCCCTTGCGGGTTACAATGAGCAGTTCTTC. It translates to CASSPLAGYNEQFF.

The chain links TRBV14 to TRBJ1-4; 8 bases are shared with TRBD1. This CDR3 has 14 amino acids. Germline CDR1 reads SGHDN; CDR2 reads FVKESK. With 5 bases clipped from V and 3 bases from J, the junction kept 2 bases outside the gene matches. CDR3 sequence (DNA): TGTGCCAGCAGCATACAGGGGGCTAATGAAAAACTGTTTTTT. Its protein product is CASSIQGANEKLFF.

This clone has more than one count but fewer than ten. V is TRBV10-1 and J is TRBJ1-1; TRBD1 aligns across 7 bases. Germline-derived CDR1 and CDR2 are WNHNN and SYGVQD (reference sequence). The V and J ends lost 9 bases and 7 bases, in that order; junction bases with no gene match: 5. The CDR3 totals 11 residues. The DNA for the CDR3 is TGCGCCAGTGTTCACAGGGGTGAAGCTTTCTTT. Protein product: CASVHRGEAFF.

This clone was seen only a few times. The genes are TRBV7-9 and TRBJ2-7, with D hard to call. The CDR3 runs to 13 residues. Germline CDR1 reads SEHNR; CDR2 reads FQNEAQ (reference sequence). V was shortened by 4 bases and J by 3 bases, with 10 bases between the two germline ends. CDR3 in DNA: TGTGCCAGCAGCTCCTATCGAGGCTACGAGCAGTACTTC. It yields the protein CASSSYRGYEQYF.

This chain uses TRBV6-1 with TRBJ2-7; TRBD1 matches at 8 bases. There are 14 residues in the CDR3. Germline V gives CDR1 MNHNS, CDR2 SASEGT. V shed 3 bases and J 7 bases; nucleotides not matched to a gene: 8. The chain's CDR3 is CASSDATGVREQYF. In DNA form, the CDR3 reads TGTGCCAGCAGTGATGCGACAGGGGTAAGGGAGCAGTACTTC.

The chain combines TRBV30 with TRBJ1-1; 8 bases agree with TRBD1. Per germline, CDR1 GTSNPN and CDR2 SVGIG (reference sequence). With 3 bases clipped from V and 1 base from J, the junction kept 4 bases outside the gene matches. The CDR3 is 14 amino acids. Here the CDR3 reads CAWSDRGGNTEAFF. CDR3 DNA sequence: TGTGCCTGGAGCGACAGGGGAGGGAACACTGAAGCTTTCTTT.

J is TRBJ1-2 and V is TRBV9; possible D gene TRBD1, 6 bases. Looked up from germline, CDR1 is SGDLS and CDR2 is YYNGEE. The V end lost 4 bases, the J end lost 7 bases, and 20 bases lay between the germline ends. This CDR3 region has 15 residues. This CDR3 is CASSPTGTSGSGYTF. DNA of the CDR3: TGTGCCAGCAGCCCGACAGGCACCTCGGGAAGTGGCTACACCTTC.

The V call is TRBV18, the J call TRBJ2-5; 7 bases are a match to TRBD1. Germline CDR1 and CDR2: KGHSH and LQKENI. The J segment lost 1 base and the V segment lost 1 base, leaving 3 bases of the junction unmatched. The CDR3 has 15 residues. CDR3 in amino acids: CASSPQHRGQETQYF. CDR3 DNA: TGTGCCAGCTCACCACAACACAGGGGCCAAGAGACCCAGTACTTC.

The chain carries TRBV4-2 and TRBJ2-5, with 8 bases identical to TRBD2. This CDR3 is 13 amino acids long. Germline V gene lookup returns CDR1 LGHNA and CDR2 YNFKEQ. Trimming cost V 0 bases and J 9 bases; bases outside gene matches: 3. CDR3 nucleotides: TGTGCCAGCAGCCAAGAAACGGGGGGGGCCCAGTACTTC. Amino acid sequence: CASSQETGGAQYF.

DNA of the CDR3: TGTGCCAGCAGCCAAGATCGGGGTTGGGCGGATACGCAGTATTTT. This sequence encodes CASSQDRGWADTQYF. The chain recombines TRBV14 with TRBJ2-3; possibly TRBD2 for D (5 bases). CDR1 and CDR2 from the germline V gene are SGHDN and FVKESK. V lost 0 bases, J lost 6 bases, and 13 bases lay in between. The CDR3 contains 15 residues.

V usage is TRBV7-9 and J usage is TRBJ2-6; the match to TRBD1 covers 9 bases. The CDR3 is 18 amino acids. Germline V CDR1 and CDR2: SEHNR, FQNEAQ (reference sequence). V lost 3 bases, J lost 3 bases, and 9 bases stayed unmatched. The CDR3 protein is CASSFRGTGLGGANVLTF. In nucleotides, the CDR3 is TGTGCCAGCAGCTTCCGGGGGACAGGGCTAGGTGGGGCCAACGTCCTGACTTTC.

This sequence joins TRBV29-1 and TRBJ1-4, with 10 bases identical to TRBD1. J was trimmed by 6 bases and V by 4 bases; bases with no gene match: 2. The CDR3 sequence is 13 residues long. Germline V gene lookup returns CDR1 SQVTM and CDR2 ANQGSEA. The chain's CDR3 is CSVGGTGDEKLFF. The CDR3 coding sequence is TGCAGCGTTGGAGGGACAGGGGATGAAAAACTGTTTTTT. Filled out from reference TRBV29-1 and TRBJ1-4, the complete variable domain reads SAVISQKPSRDICQRGTSLTIQCQVDSQVTMMFWYRQQPGQSLTLIATANQGSEATYESGFVIDKFPISRPNLTFSTLTVSNMSPEDSSIYLCSVGGTGDEKLFFGSGTQLSVL.

This chain links TRBV28 with TRBJ1-2, with D possibly being TRBD1 (5 bases). Germline V gene data show CDR1 as MDHEN and CDR2 as SYDVKM. Trimming removed 3 bases from V and 6 bases from J, with 11 bases in between. This CDR3 has 13 residues. CDR3 amino acids: CASSLVTDDGYTF. In DNA form, the CDR3 reads TGTGCCAGCAGTTTGGTGACAGACGATGGCTACACCTTC.

The rearrangement joins TRBV2 to TRBJ1-6, with 7 bases lining up with TRBD1. The CDR3 loop spans 13 amino acids. V lost 7 bases, J lost 8 bases, and 5 bases stayed unmatched. Germline V lookup: CDR1 SNHLY, CDR2 FYNNEI. CDR3 in amino acids: CASTSDRDSPLHF. CDR3 nucleotides: TGTGCCAGCACCAGTGACAGGGATTCACCCCTCCACTTT.

The chain recombines TRBV11-2 with TRBJ1-1; possibly TRBD1 for D (5 bases). This CDR3 spans 15 amino acids. Trimming pared 5 bases from V and 2 bases from J, leaving 15 bases between. The V gene's germline CDR1 is SGHAT and CDR2 FQNNGV. The CDR3 coding sequence is TGTGCCAGCAGCCTTAGGGGATCGGGTAACACTGAAGCTTTCTTT. Translation gives CASSLRGSGNTEAFF.

The chain links TRBV7-8 to TRBJ2-5; 8 bases are shared with TRBD2. This CDR3 has 15 residues. The germline CDR1 and CDR2 sequences are SGHVS and FQNEAQ. J was trimmed by 0 bases and V by 5 bases; bases with no gene match: 5. The CDR3 DNA sequence: TGTGCCAGCAGCCCACGGGGGGGCAACCAAGAGACCCAGTACTTC. It encodes CASSPRGGNQETQYF. Together with reference TRBV7-8 and TRBJ2-5, the CDR3 gives the full variable domain: GAGVSQSPRYKVAKRGQDVALRCDPISGHVSLFWYQQALGQGPEFLTYFQNEAQLDKSGLPSDRFFAERPEGSVSTLKIQRTQQEDSAVYLCASSPRGGNQETQYFGPGTRLLVL.